These 25 T cell receptor beta chains share one sample of origin, sequenced in a study of blood T cell repertoires in COVID-19. Some clones are missing from TCRdb's copy, which holds only in-frame ones; the method was immunoSEQ multiplex PCR. The sample has approximately 190,000 clones; about 81% are singletons. Sequenced: peripheral blood. Source of these receptors: a man in his thirties or forties with active or convalescent COVID-19.

This sequence joins TRBV7-4 and TRBJ1-1; 9 bases are a match to TRBD1. CDR1 and CDR2 from the germline V gene are SGHVT and SQSDAQ. CDR3 length: 16 residues. V trimming: 5 bases; J trimming: 4 bases; junction bases outside the gene matches: 11. CDR3 protein: CASSPRGQGKSTEAFF. The CDR3 DNA follows: TGTGCCAGCAGCCCTCGGGGACAGGGAAAGAGCACTGAAGCTTTCTTT.

This chain uses TRBV4-2 with TRBJ1-3; D ambiguous. CDR1 is LGHNA, CDR2 YNFKEQ, per germline. The CDR3 sequence is 16 residues long. V was pared by 0 bases and J by 0 bases, with 9 bases between. The DNA for the CDR3 is TGTGCCAGCAGCCAAGATCGCGCGGACTCTGGAAACACCATATATTTT. Encoded protein: CASSQDRADSGNTIYF.

J is TRBJ2-7 and V is TRBV21-1; the DNA was not compared with TRBD2, the D call given in the table. TRBV21-1 is annotated as a pseudogene. CDR3 size: 14 residues. CDR3 protein: CASSTSPGGYEQYF. The CDR3 nucleotides read TGTGCCAGCAGCACCAGCCCCGGGGGCTACGAGCAGTACTTC.

A few counts support this clone. J is TRBJ2-3 and V is TRBV6-4, with TRBD2 identical over 10 bases. The CDR3 is 16 residues long. The germline gives CDR1 MRHNA, CDR2 SNTAGT. Trimming cost V 2 bases and J 3 bases; bases outside gene matches: 5. In DNA form, the CDR3 reads TGTGCCAGCAGTGACAAGCGGGGGGGCGATACAGATACGCAGTATTTT. Its protein product is CASSDKRGGDTDTQYF.

V gene TRBV19 combines with J gene TRBJ1-5; no clear D gene. There are 16 residues in the CDR3. V gave up 5 bases and J gave up 2 bases, with 16 bases separating them. Germline CDR1 is LNHDA and CDR2 is SQIVND (reference sequence). The CDR3 DNA sequence: TGTGCCAGTAGTGTTCGACTGGAGAGGGGCAATCAGCCCCAGCATTTT. It codes for CASSVRLERGNQPQHF.

The chain is built from TRBV10-1 and TRBJ2-5; D remains unclear. Germline V gene lookup returns CDR1 WNHNN and CDR2 SYGVQD (reference sequence). The V gene lost 3 bases and the J gene lost 4 bases, with 6 bases spanning the gap. CDR3 length equals 12 residues. The CDR3 DNA reads as TGCGCCAGCAGTGATAGTGGAGAGACCCAGTACTTC. This gives the protein CASSDSGETQYF.

The V gene is TRBV7-2, the J gene TRBJ2-2; 11 nucleotides agree with TRBD2. Germline CDR1 is SGHTA and CDR2 is FQGNSA. The junction had 5 bases not matched to a gene; V was cut back by 5 bases and J by 3 bases. The CDR3 consists of 16 residues. CDR3 in DNA: TGTGCCAGCAGCCCTAGCGGGGGGCCATACACCGGGGAGCTGTTTTTT. As protein: CASSPSGGPYTGELFF.

The chain has TRBV9 and TRBJ2-1, with TRBD2 matching 7 bases. The CDR3 extends over 15 amino acids. V was clipped by 4 bases and J by 0 bases; unmatched bases: 4. In germline, CDR1 is SGDLS, CDR2 YYNGEE. The CDR3: CASSSGTNSYNEQFF. The CDR3, as DNA: TGTGCCAGCAGCTCCGGGACTAACTCCTACAATGAGCAGTTCTTC.

There are a few counts of this clone. This chain connects TRBV14 to TRBJ1-3, with 8 nucleotides matching TRBD1. Germline V lookup: CDR1 SGHDN, CDR2 FVKESK. This CDR3 has 17 amino acids. Trimming took 3 bases from V and 1 from J; bases not matched to a gene: 8. The CDR3 loop is CASSHSGGAFSGNTIYF. Written as DNA, the CDR3 is TGTGCCAGCAGCCATTCAGGGGGCGCGTTTTCTGGAAACACCATATATTTT.

This chain uses TRBV2 with TRBJ1-6; D call uncertain. CDR1 is SNHLY, CDR2 FYNNEI, per germline. This CDR3 has 16 residues. V was cut by 1 base and J by 4 bases, with 11 bases left in between. The CDR3 nucleotides read TGTGCCAGCAGTGAAGGGAGGGAAGTTTATAATTCACCCCTCCACTTT. Protein product: CASSEGREVYNSPLHF.

CDR3 in DNA: TGTGCCAGCAGCCACGGCCCTCCCCTGCCAGGTCTTCGTGGACTAGCGGGAGGTTTGGCGCAGTATTTT. Translated: CASSHGPPLPGLRGLAGGLAQYF. V is TRBV14 and J is TRBJ2-3; TRBD2 aligns across 14 bases. The CDR3 has 23 residues. Germline trimming cut 3 bases from V and 10 bases from J; bases unmatched to any gene: 30. The germline V gene encodes CDR1 SGHDN and CDR2 FVKESK.

The V call is TRBV27, the J call TRBJ2-7; the D gene is possibly TRBD1 (5 bases). Trimming removed 5 bases from V and 5 bases from J, with 13 bases in between. Germline V gene lookup returns CDR1 MNHEY and CDR2 SMNVEV (reference sequence). The length of the CDR3 is 13 residues. CDR3 amino acids: CASSLQGSHEQYF. In DNA form, the CDR3 reads TGTGCCAGCAGTCTCCAGGGTTCCCACGAGCAGTACTTC.

V usage is TRBV6-5 and J usage is TRBJ2-7; perhaps TRBD2 as D (7 bases). V was shortened by 0 bases and J by 3 bases, with 12 bases between the two germline ends. Germline V gene lookup returns CDR1 MNHEY and CDR2 SVGAGI. The CDR3 spans 15 residues. Here the CDR3 DNA reads TGTGCCAGCAGTTACTCCACAGGGAGGGACTACGAGCAGTACTTC. It specifies CASSYSTGRDYEQYF.

The genes are TRBV14 and TRBJ2-7, with D perhaps matching TRBD1 (5 bases). The CDR3 totals 14 residues. Germline CDR1 and CDR2: SGHDN and FVKESK. The ends were cut back, 0 bases at V and 10 bases at J, with 16 bases in the middle. CDR3 amino acids: CASSQEKVTAQQYF. The DNA of the CDR3 is TGTGCCAGCAGCCAAGAGAAGGTGACAGCTCAACAGTACTTC.

V is TRBV2 and J is TRBJ2-3; 13 nucleotides align to TRBD2. Germline V lookup: CDR1 SNHLY, CDR2 FYNNEI. Unmatched junction bases numbered 5, after V lost 4 bases and J lost 4 bases. CDR3 length: 16 residues. CDR3 loop: CASSVLGLAGSDTQYF. Written as DNA, the CDR3 is TGTGCCAGCAGTGTTTTGGGACTAGCGGGATCAGATACGCAGTATTTT.

This rearrangement joins TRBV5-6 to TRBJ2-5, with a possible D match to TRBD1 (6 bases). V was clipped by 3 bases and J by 2 bases, with 17 bases between them. This CDR3 has 16 amino acids. Germline lookup yields CDR1 SGHDT and CDR2 YYEEEE. In DNA, the CDR3 is TGTGCCAGCAGCTCGTACAGGGTTGAGGCGCAAGAGACCCAGTACTTC. Its translation: CASSSYRVEAQETQYF.

V usage is TRBV12-5 and J usage is TRBJ2-1, with 13 bases lining up with TRBD2. In germline, CDR1 is LGHNT, CDR2 FRNRAP. The CDR3 loop spans 17 amino acids. Trimming cost V 0 bases and J 8 bases; bases outside gene matches: 7. The DNA for the CDR3 is TGTGCTAGTGGTTTGGTACTAGCGGGAGGGCGACTGGATGAGCAGTTCTTC. Amino acids: CASGLVLAGGRLDEQFF.

V usage is TRBV7-9 and J usage is TRBJ1-6; no definite D call. Germline V gene sequence: CDR1 SEHNR, CDR2 FQNEAQ (reference sequence). The germline V and J ends were trimmed by 2 bases and 8 bases, with 10 bases remaining between them. The CDR3 loop spans 14 amino acids. CDR3 DNA sequence: TGTGCCAGCAGCTTATTCGGCGGGCATTCACCCCTCCACTTT. The encoded protein is CASSLFGGHSPLHF.

V and J are TRBV18 and TRBJ2-7; D is uncertain. CDR3 length: 12 residues. CDR1 and CDR2 from the germline V gene are KGHSH and LQKENI. V lost 3 bases to trimming and J lost 0 bases, with 3 bases between them. CDR3: CASSPGSYEQYF. In DNA, the CDR3 is TGTGCCAGCTCACCCGGCTCCTACGAGCAGTACTTC.

V gene TRBV4-3 combines with J gene TRBJ1-4; D unclear. This CDR3 is 12 amino acids long. Per the germline V gene, CDR1 is LGHNA and CDR2 is YSLEER. V lost 3 bases to trimming and J lost 8 bases, with 7 bases between them. The CDR3 nucleotides read TGCGCCAGCAGCCATGTCGGGGAAAAACTGTTTTTT. Protein product: CASSHVGEKLFF.

The chain links TRBV2 to TRBJ2-7; 15 bases agree with TRBD2. This CDR3 contains 18 residues. J lost 6 bases, V lost 6 bases, and 15 bases had no gene match. Germline CDR1 SNHLY, CDR2 FYNNEI. CDR3 nucleotide sequence: TGTGCCAGCAGAACCGGGACTAGCGGGAGGTATGCACGAGGCGAGCAGTACTTC. Residues: CASRTGTSGRYARGEQYF.

This chain joins TRBV28 and TRBJ1-1, with D possibly TRBD1 on 6 matching bases. This CDR3 is 15 amino acids long. Germline loops: CDR1 MDHEN, CDR2 SYDVKM. V was pared by 6 bases and J by 4 bases, with 18 bases between. Here the CDR3 reads CASSHRTVQATEAFF. The CDR3 DNA reads TGTGCCAGCAGCCATCGGACAGTACAAGCCACTGAAGCTTTCTTT. Complete variable domain (other parts from reference TRBV28 and TRBJ1-1): DVKVTQSSRYLVKRTGEKVFLECVQDMDHENMFWYRQDPGLGLRLIYFSYDVKMKEKGDIPEGYSVSREKKERFSLILESASTNQTSMYLCASSHRTVQATEAFFGQGTRLTVV.

J is TRBJ2-2 and V is TRBV27, with 14 bases matching TRBD2. The CDR3 totals 18 residues. V lost 4 bases to trimming and J lost 6 bases; unmatched junction nucleotides: 10. Germline lookup yields CDR1 MNHEY and CDR2 SMNVEV (reference sequence). The CDR3 coding sequence is TGTGCCAGCAGTTCTGCGGGACTAGCGGGAGCCGGATCCGGGGAGCTGTTTTTT. It specifies CASSSAGLAGAGSGELFF.

The chain uses TRBV25-1 and TRBJ2-3, with no clear D. CDR3 length equals 14 residues. Germline V gene lookup returns CDR1 MGHDK and CDR2 SYGVNS. Trimming pared 2 bases from V and 0 bases from J, leaving 6 bases between. The CDR3 loop reads CASSERRSTDTQYF. For the CDR3, the DNA is TGTGCCAGCAGTGAACGCAGGAGCACAGATACGCAGTATTTT.

This chain links TRBV4-1 with TRBJ1-5; no definite D call. CDR1 MGHRA and CDR2 YSYEKL come from the germline V gene. This CDR3 spans 14 amino acids. V shed 1 base and J shed 7 bases, with 11 bases lying between them. CDR3 sequence: CASSQGFSEQPQHF. The CDR3 bases are TGCGCCAGCAGCCAAGGTTTTTCGGAGCAGCCCCAGCATTTT.